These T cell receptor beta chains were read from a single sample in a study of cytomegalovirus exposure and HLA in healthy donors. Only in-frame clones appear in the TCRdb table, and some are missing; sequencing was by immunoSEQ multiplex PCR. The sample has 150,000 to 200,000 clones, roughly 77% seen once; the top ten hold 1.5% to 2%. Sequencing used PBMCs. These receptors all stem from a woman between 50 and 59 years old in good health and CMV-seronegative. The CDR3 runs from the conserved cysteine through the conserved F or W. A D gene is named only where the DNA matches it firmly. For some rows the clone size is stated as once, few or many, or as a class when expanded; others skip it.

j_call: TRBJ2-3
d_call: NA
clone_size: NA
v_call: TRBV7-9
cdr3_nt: TGTGCCAGCAGCTTACAACGGGGTACGGCAGATACGCAGTATTTT
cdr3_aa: CASSLQRGTADTQYF

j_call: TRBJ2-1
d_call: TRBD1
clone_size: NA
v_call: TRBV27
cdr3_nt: TGTGCCAGCAGTTCCTTGGGGACAGCGAGCTCCTACAATGAGCAGTTCTTC
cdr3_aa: CASSSLGTASSYNEQFF

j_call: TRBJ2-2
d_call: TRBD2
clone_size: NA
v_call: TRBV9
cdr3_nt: TGTGCCAGCAGCACCCGGACTAGCGGGGGTTCCACCGGGGAGCTGTTTTTT
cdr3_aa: CASSTRTSGGSTGELFF

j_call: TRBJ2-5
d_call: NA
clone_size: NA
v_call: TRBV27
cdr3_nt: TGTGCCAGCAGTCCCTTCCTCCAAGAGACCCAGTACTTC
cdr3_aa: CASSPFLQETQYF

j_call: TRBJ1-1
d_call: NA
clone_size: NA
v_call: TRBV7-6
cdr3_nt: TGTGCCAGCAGCTTATCCCAGGGTCAGAGGAACACTGAAGCTTTCTTT
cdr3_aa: CASSLSQGQRNTEAFF

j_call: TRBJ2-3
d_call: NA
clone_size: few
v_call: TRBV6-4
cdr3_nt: TGTGCCAGCAGTGACGGGGCGGGCACAGATACGCAGTATTTT
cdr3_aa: CASSDGAGTDTQYF

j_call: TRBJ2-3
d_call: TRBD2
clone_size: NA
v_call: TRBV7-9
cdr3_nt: TGTGCCAGCAGCCGTGGACTAGCGGGGGCCAGCACAGATACGCAGTATTTT
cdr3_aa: CASSRGLAGASTDTQYF

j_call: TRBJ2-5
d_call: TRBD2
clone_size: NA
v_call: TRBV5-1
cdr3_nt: TGCGCCAGCAGCTTTTTAGCGGGAGGGGAGACCCAGTACTTC
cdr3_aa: CASSFLAGGETQYF

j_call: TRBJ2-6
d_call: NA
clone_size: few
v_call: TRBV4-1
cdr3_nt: TGCGCCAGCAGCCAAGTGGTGCAGGGCTCCGGGGCCAACGTCCTGACTTTC
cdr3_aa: CASSQVVQGSGANVLTF

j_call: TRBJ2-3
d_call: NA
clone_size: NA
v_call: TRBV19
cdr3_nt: TGTGCCAGTAGCCTTGGCCCCCAGTCGTCCACAGATACGCAGTATTTT
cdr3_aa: CASSLGPQSSTDTQYF

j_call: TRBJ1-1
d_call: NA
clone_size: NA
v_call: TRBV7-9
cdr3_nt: TGTGCCAGCAGCTTAAAGGATGGGACATCGGTGCGTGACACTGAAGCTTTCTTT
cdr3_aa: CASSLKDGTSVRDTEAFF

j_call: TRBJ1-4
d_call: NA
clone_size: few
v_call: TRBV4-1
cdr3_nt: TGCGCCAGCAGCCAAGGCCCCGAGAATGAAAAACTGTTTTTT
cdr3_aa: CASSQGPENEKLFF

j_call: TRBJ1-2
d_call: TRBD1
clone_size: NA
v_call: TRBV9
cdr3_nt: TGTGCCAGCAGCGCCACGGGACAGGGGGCGTATGGCTACACCTTC
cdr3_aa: CASSATGQGAYGYTF

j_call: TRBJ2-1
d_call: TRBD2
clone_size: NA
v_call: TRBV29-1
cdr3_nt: TGCAGCGTTGGCGCGACTAGCGGTTACAATGAGCAGTTCTTC
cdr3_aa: CSVGATSGYNEQFF

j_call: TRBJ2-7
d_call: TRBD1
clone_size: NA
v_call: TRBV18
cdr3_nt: TGTGCCAGCTCACCCGGGACAGGGTCCTACGAGCAGTACTTC
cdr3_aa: CASSPGTGSYEQYF